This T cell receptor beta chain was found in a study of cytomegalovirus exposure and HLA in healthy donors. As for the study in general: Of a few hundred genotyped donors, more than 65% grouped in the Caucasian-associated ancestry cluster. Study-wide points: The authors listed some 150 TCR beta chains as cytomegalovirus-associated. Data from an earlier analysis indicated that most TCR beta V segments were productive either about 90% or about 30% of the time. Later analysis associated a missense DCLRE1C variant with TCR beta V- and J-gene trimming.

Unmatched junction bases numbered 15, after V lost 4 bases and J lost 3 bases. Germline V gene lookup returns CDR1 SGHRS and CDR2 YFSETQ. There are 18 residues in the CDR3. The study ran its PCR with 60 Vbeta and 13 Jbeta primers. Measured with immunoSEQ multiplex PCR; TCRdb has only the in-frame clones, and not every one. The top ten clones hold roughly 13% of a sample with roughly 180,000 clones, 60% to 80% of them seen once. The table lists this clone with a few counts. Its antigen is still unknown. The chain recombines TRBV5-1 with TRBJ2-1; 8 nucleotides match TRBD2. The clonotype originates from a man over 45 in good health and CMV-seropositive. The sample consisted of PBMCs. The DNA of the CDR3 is TGCGCCAGCAGCGGGGAAGGGTTTAGCGGGATCGTCTACAATGAGCAGTTCTTC. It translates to CASSGEGFSGIVYNEQFF. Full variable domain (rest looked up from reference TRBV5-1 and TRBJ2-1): KAGVTQTPRYLIKTRGQQVTLSCSPISGHRSVSWYQQTPGQGLQFLFEYFSETQRNKGNFPGRFSGRQFSNSRSEMNVSTLELGDSALYLCASSGEGFSGIVYNEQFFGPGTRLTVL.